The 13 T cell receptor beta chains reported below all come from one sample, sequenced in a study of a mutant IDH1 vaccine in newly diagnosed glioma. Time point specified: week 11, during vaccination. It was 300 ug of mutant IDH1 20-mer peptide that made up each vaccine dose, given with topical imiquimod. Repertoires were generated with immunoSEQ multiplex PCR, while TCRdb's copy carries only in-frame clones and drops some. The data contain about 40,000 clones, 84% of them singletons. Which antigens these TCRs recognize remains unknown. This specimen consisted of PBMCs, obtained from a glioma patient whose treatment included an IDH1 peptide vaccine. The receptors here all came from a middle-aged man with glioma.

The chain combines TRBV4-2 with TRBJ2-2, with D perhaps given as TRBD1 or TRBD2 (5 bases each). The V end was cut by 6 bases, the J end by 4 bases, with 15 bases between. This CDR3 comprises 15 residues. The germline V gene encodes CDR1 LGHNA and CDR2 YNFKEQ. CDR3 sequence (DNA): TGTGCCAGCAGGCGGTGGGGGAGTAGCACCGGGGAGCTGTTTTTT. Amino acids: CASRRWGSSTGELFF.

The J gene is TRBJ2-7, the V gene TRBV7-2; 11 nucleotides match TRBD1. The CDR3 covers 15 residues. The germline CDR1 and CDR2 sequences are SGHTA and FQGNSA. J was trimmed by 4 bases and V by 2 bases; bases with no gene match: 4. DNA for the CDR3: TGTGCCAGCAGCTTAACCGGGACAGGGGGATACGAGCAGTACTTC. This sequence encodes CASSLTGTGGYEQYF.

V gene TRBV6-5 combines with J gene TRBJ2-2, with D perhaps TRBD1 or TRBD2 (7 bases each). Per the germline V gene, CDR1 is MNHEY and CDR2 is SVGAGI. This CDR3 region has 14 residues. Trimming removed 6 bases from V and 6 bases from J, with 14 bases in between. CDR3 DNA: TGTGCCAGCAGGGGGGGGACAGTCTCCGGGGAGCTGTTTTTT. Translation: CASRGGTVSGELFF.

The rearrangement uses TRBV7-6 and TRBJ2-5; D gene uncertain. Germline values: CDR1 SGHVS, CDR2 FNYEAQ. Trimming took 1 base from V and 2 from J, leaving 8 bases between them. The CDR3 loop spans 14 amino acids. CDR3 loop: CASSLGASQETQYF. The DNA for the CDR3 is TGTGCCAGCAGCTTAGGAGCAAGTCAAGAGACCCAGTACTTC.

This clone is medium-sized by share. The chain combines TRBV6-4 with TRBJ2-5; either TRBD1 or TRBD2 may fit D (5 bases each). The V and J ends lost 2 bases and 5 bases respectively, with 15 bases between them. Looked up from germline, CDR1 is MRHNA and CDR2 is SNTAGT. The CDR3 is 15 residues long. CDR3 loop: CASSDQGSPGETQYF. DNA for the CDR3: TGTGCCAGCAGTGACCAGGGCTCCCCGGGGGAGACCCAGTACTTC.

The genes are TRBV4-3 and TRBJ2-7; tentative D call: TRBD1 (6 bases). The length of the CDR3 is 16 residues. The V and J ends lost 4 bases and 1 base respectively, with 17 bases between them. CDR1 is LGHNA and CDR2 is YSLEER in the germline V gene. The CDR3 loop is CASSRDTALPSYEQYF. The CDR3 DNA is TGCGCCAGCAGCCGGGACACCGCCTTGCCTTCCTACGAGCAGTACTTC.

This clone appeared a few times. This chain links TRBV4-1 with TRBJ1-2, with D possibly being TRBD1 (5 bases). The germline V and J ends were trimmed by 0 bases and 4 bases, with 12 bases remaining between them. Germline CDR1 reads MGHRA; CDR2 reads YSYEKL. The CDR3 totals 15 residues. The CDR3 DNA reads TGCGCCAGCAGCCAAGATCGGGGGGTGGGCTATGGCTACACCTTC. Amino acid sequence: CASSQDRGVGYGYTF.

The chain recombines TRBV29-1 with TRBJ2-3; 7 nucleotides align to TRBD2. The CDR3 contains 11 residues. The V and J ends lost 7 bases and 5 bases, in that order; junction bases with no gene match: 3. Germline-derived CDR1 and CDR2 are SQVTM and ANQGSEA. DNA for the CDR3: TGCAGCGGGACTAGTCAAGATACGCAGTATTTT. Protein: CSGTSQDTQYF.

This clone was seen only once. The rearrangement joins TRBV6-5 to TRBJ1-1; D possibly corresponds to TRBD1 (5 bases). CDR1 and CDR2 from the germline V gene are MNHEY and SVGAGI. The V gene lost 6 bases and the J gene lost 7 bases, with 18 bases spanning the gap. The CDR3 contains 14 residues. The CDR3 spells CASRGGTLIYEAFF. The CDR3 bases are TGTGCCAGCAGGGGCGGGACTTTAATATATGAAGCTTTCTTT.

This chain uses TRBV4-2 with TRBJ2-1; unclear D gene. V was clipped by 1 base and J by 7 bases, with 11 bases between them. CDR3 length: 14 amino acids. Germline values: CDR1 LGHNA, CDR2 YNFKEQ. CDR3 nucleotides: TGTGCCAGCAGCCAAGGGCAGGAAGGAAATGAGCAGTTCTTC. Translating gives CASSQGQEGNEQFF.

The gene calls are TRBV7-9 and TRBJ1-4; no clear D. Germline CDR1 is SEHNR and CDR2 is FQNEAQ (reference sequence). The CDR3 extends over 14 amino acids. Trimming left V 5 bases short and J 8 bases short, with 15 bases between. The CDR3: CASSLKFGEEKLFF. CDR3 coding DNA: TGTGCCAGCAGCCTAAAATTTGGGGAAGAAAAACTGTTTTTT.

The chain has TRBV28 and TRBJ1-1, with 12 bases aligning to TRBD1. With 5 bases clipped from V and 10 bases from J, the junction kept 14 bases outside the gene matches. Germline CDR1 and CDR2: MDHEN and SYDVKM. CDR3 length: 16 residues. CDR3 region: CASSPKAGQGAGVAFF. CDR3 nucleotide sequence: TGTGCCAGCAGTCCCAAAGCGGGACAGGGGGCGGGAGTAGCTTTCTTT.

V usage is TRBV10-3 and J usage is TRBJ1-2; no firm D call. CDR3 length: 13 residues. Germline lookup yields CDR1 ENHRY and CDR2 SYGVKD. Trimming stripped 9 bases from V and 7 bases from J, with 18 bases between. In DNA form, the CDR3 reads TGTGCCATTTCGGATACCTCGGAGGCTGGCTACACCTTC. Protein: CAISDTSEAGYTF.